This TCR beta chain derives from a study of regulatory T cells in long-lasting Graves disease (TCRdb year 2021). A note on the overall study: Newly diagnosed Graves' disease patients had taken antithyroid drugs for less than 3 months. Persistent Graves' disease patients were compared with newly diagnosed Graves' disease patients by peripheral blood TCR sequencing and RNA sequencing. The study was conducted in China and was registered as a clinical trial. TCR sequencing covered 13 persistent and some 20 newly diagnosed Graves' disease patients, some 35 samples in total. General findings and caveats noted by the study authors: As a limitation, the authors acknowledged that the small sample size may reduce accuracy. Lower TCR Shannon entropy and fewer highly expanded clones were observed in persistent Graves' disease patients than in newly diagnosed patients, which suggested clonal expansion. More public clonotypes were shared among persistent patients (fewer than 3,000) than among newly diagnosed patients (over 900). The study examined only peripheral blood because the primary lesion, thyroid tissue, could not be accessed. Only the TCR beta chain was sequenced and analyzed.

The library was generated by multiplex PCR. The sequencer listed for this sample is Illumina HiSeq 4000. iRepertoire HTBI primers and Arm-PCR amplification of CDR3 regions were used to construct TCR beta libraries. Before sequencing, the PCR products underwent gel purification. Per the authors' processing: Gene usage analysis of CDR3 amino acid clonotypes relied on the approximately 62 TRBV and around 13 TRBJ segments identified across samples. COPE and FqMerger were used to merge the filtered high-quality paired reads into contigs. BLAST was used to align contigs to IMGT TRBV, TRBD and TRBJ reference genes, and CDR3 was defined according to IMGT. Any clonotype with a frequency above 0.1% was counted as a highly expanded clone. Shannon entropy served as the measure of repertoire diversity, while the Gini coefficient captured V-J evenness. Clonotypes shared by more than one individual were considered public. TCRdb cleaned the public reads at Q25 with fastp, built clones with MiXCR and kept in-frame beta chains. Entries are consolidated by CDR3 protein sequence, retaining the most common genes and DNA. The V and J calls reflect TCRdb's pipeline rather than the authors' work. The sample contains more than 300,000 distinct CDR3 sequences, around 15% of them found a single time. The ten most abundant clones make up about a fifth of the sample.

This clonotype has a count of ten or more. What this receptor recognizes is not known. No base quality information exists; no much larger clone differs at one position. What this sample's time point label stands for: newly diagnosed GD, antithyroid drugs for less than 3 months. For both TCR sequencing and RNA sequencing, RNA was extracted from PBMCs in TRIzol. The diagnosis of Graves' disease followed American Thyroid Association guidelines. Patients for the study were recruited at an endocrinology department in Xi'an, China. Each patient gave 7.5 to 10 milliliters of peripheral blood, collected in an EDTA anticoagulant tube. Ficoll Paque Plus density gradient separation was used to isolate PBMCs, and no further T cell sorting was done. An Agilent 2100 Bioanalyzer and agarose gel were used to assess RNA quality, and a NanoDrop 2000 was used to measure RNA concentration. This specimen was peripheral blood mononuclear cells (PBMCs), taken at new diagnosis, from a patient treated with antithyroid drugs. This receptor was identified in a female donor with Graves disease.

The nucleotide sequence is given as TGTGCCAGCAGTTTTCGGTCTAGCGGGAGTGGGAACCCCTACGAGCAGTACTTC. This gives the protein CASSFRSSGSGNPYEQYF. This sequence uses TRBV28 and TRBJ2-7; 10 bases in the junction line up with TRBD2. V is cut back by 3 bases and J by 2 bases, with 13 bases in the junction unmatched. Spanning cysteine to phenylalanine, the CDR3 consists of 18 amino acids. Left in the record is the CDR3 DNA by itself, 54 bases read in frame from the first base. CDR1 MDHEN and CDR2 SYDVKM are derived from the germline V gene.